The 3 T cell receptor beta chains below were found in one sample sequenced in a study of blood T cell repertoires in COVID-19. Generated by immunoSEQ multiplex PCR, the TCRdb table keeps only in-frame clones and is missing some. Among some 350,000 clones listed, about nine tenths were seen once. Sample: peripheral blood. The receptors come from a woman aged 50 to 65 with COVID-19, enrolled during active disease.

CDR3 in amino acids: CASSPPRTGSLTPYEQYF. CDR3 sequence (DNA): TGTGCCAGCTCACCCCCCCGGACAGGATCCTTGACTCCCTACGAGCAGTACTTC. This chain joins TRBV18 and TRBJ2-7, with 7 nucleotides matching TRBD1. The CDR3 consists of 18 residues. Trimming cost V 3 bases and J 2 bases; bases outside gene matches: 16. Germline loops: CDR1 KGHSH, CDR2 LQKENI.

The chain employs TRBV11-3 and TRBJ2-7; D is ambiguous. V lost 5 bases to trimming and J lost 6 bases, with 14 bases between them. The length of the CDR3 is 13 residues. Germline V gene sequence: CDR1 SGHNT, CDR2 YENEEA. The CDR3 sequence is CASSTVARGEQYF. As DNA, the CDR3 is TGTGCCAGCAGCACAGTCGCCCGTGGCGAGCAGTACTTC.

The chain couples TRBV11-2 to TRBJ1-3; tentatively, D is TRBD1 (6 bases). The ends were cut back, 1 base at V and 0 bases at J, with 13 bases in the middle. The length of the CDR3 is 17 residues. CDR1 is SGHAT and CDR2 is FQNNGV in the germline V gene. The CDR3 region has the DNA TGTGCCAGCAGCTTAGTTGGGGGCCGAAGCTCTGGAAACACCATATATTTT. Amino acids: CASSLVGGRSSGNTIYF.